This TCR beta chain appears in the sequencing data of a study of graft-versus-host responses after intestinal transplantation. Overall study: Transplant recipients had multivisceral, liver-intestinal, or isolated intestinal grafts. The study, taken as a whole, reports: GvH clones surfaced in recipient marrow, some emerging earlier in ileum or blood. Graft-donor T cell macrochimerism coincided with high graft-versus-host to host-versus-graft clonal ratios in allografts. Circulating GvH clone levels at their peak were associated with HvG declines (early post-transplant).

TCRdb keeps only in-frame clones here, not all; method: immunoSEQ multiplex PCR. This sample has about 21,000 clones, with 80% to 90% found just once. Trimming left V 1 base short and J 1 base short, with 7 bases between. The CDR3 extends over 14 amino acids. Germline assignment: CDR1 SEHNR and CDR2 FQNEAQ (reference sequence). On this clone itself: Antigen unknown.

The specimen was PBMCs, collected about 62 days after intestinal transplantation. This chain joins TRBV7-9 and TRBJ1-1, with D hard to call. The receptor comes from a human patient who received an intestinal transplant, so some T cells may come from the graft donor. CDR3 loop: CASSLDAGNTEAFF. CDR3 nucleotides: TGTGCCAGCAGCTTAGACGCGGGGAACACTGAAGCTTTCTTT. The whole variable domain, remainder taken from reference TRBV7-9 and TRBJ1-1, is DTGVSQNPRHKITKRGQNVTFRCDPISEHNRLYWYRQTLGQGPEFLTYFQNEAQLEKSRLLSDRFSAERPKGSFSTLEIQRTEQGDSAMYLCASSLDAGNTEAFFGQGTRLTVV.